These 7 T cell receptor beta chains were sequenced from one sample in a study of blood T cell repertoires in COVID-19 (dated by TCRdb to 2020 to 2022). Library method: the immunoSEQ multiplex PCR assay. TCRdb carries this immuneACCESS record with in-frame sequences only. Its versions omit some clonotypes, under half of them owing to an unresolved V gene in the studies checked, with the rest unexplained. This sample is represented by some 110,000 clones; approximately 74% of them were singletons. 4.5% to 6% of the sample lies in the top ten. Sequencing was performed on peripheral blood. All receptors come from a man older than 75 with COVID-19, enrolled during active disease.

This chain's CDR3 is CASRRGGIGNQPQHF. As DNA, the CDR3 is TGTGCCAGCCGGCGGGGGGGGATCGGCAATCAGCCCCAGCATTTT. The rearrangement joins TRBV28 to TRBJ1-5; D is perhaps TRBD1 (5 bases). Germline V lookup: CDR1 MDHEN, CDR2 SYDVKM. V lost 8 bases to trimming and J lost 2 bases, with 16 bases between them. There are 15 residues in the CDR3.

This clone was recorded a few times. The chain couples TRBV30 to TRBJ2-7; 12 bases line up with TRBD2. With 5 bases clipped from V and 3 bases from J, the junction kept 5 bases outside the gene matches. Germline CDR1 and CDR2: GTSNPN and SVGIG (reference sequence). This CDR3 comprises 14 residues. As DNA, the CDR3 is TGTGCCTGGGCCCCGACTAGCGGGGGCTACGAGCAGTACTTC. This encodes CAWAPTSGGYEQYF.

This clone has just a few counts. This chain connects TRBV29-1 to TRBJ2-7, with a weak D call TRBD2 (6 bases). Trimming cost V 3 bases and J 6 bases, with 12 bases left between them. Germline CDR1 and CDR2: SQVTM and ANQGSEA. The CDR3 covers 12 residues. In DNA, the CDR3 is TGCAGCGTTGACGCGGGATCTGCCGAGCAGTACTTC. This sequence encodes CSVDAGSAEQYF.

The V and J genes are TRBV25-1 and TRBJ2-2; D unclear. This CDR3 has 16 amino acids. V was shortened by 4 bases and J by 5 bases, with 17 bases between the two germline ends. Germline V lookup: CDR1 MGHDK, CDR2 SYGVNS. The CDR3 loop reads CASSGASGLRTGELFF. CDR3 sequence (DNA): TGTGCCAGCAGTGGAGCTAGTGGGTTAAGGACCGGGGAGCTGTTTTTT.

The J gene is TRBJ2-1, the V gene TRBV24-1; 14 bases are a match to TRBD2. Germline CDR1 and CDR2: KGHDR and SFDVKD. Trimming at V came to 5 bases and at J to 4 bases, leaving 15 bases not matched to a gene. The CDR3 loop spans 20 amino acids. Here the CDR3 DNA reads TGTGCCACCAGTGCAGAAGTGGAGACTAGCGGGAGGGCCGGGTACAATGAGCAGTTCTTC. Amino acid sequence: CATSAEVETSGRAGYNEQFF.

This clone was found once. The chain employs TRBV28 and TRBJ1-2; TRBD1 agrees at 7 bases. The CDR3 consists of 15 residues. Germline CDR1 MDHEN, CDR2 SYDVKM. V lost 6 bases to trimming and J lost 3 bases; unmatched junction nucleotides: 10. The CDR3 is CASSFQLGTDYGYTF. Written as DNA, the CDR3 is TGTGCCAGCAGCTTCCAACTTGGGACAGACTATGGCTACACCTTC.

The chain has TRBV7-2 and TRBJ2-5, with 8 bases identical to TRBD2. This CDR3 comprises 16 residues. Germline CDR1 and CDR2: SGHTA and FQGNSA. J gave up 5 bases and V 10 bases, and 18 bases lay outside the gene matches. The CDR3 bases are TGTGCCACCAACTTAGAGCTTGGTAGCGGGGCGGAGACCCAGTACTTC. This gives the protein CATNLELGSGAETQYF. Supplemented by reference TRBV7-2 and TRBJ2-5, the full variable domain reads GAGVSQSPSNKVTEKGKDVELRCDPISGHTALYWYRQSLGQGLEFLIYFQGNSAPDKSGLPSDRFSAERTGGSVSTLTIQRTQQEDSAVYLCATNLELGSGAETQYFGPGTRLLVL.